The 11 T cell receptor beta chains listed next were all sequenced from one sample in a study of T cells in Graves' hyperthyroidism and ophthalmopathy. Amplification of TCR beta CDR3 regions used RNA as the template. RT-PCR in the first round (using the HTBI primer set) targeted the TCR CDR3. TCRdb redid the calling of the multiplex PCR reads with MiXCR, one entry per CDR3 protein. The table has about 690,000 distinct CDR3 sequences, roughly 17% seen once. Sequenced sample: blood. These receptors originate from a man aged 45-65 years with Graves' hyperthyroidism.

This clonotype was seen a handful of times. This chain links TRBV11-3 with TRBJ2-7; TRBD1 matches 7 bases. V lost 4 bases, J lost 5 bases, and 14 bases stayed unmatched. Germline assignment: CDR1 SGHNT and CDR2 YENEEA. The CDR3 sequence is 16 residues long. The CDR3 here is CASSSTTGAFENEQYF. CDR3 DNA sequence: TGTGCCAGCAGCTCAACTACAGGGGCCTTCGAGAACGAGCAGTACTTC. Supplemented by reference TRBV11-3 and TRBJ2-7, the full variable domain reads EAGVVQSPRYKIIEKKQPVAFWCNPISGHNTLYWYLQNLGQGPELLIRYENEEAVDDSQLPKDRFSAERLKGVDSTLKIQPAELGDSAVYLCASSSTTGAFENEQYFGPGTRLTVT.

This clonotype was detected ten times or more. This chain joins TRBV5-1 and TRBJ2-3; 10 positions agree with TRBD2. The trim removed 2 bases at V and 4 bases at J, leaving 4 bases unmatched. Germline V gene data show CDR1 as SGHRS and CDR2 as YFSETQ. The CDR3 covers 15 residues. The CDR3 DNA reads TGCGCCAGCAGCTTCAGGACTAGCGGTTCAGATACGCAGTATTTT. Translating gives CASSFRTSGSDTQYF. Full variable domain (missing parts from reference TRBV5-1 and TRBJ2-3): KAGVTQTPRYLIKTRGQQVTLSCSPISGHRSVSWYQQTPGQGLQFLFEYFSETQRNKGNFPGRFSGRQFSNSRSEMNVSTLELGDSALYLCASSFRTSGSDTQYFGPGTRLTVL.

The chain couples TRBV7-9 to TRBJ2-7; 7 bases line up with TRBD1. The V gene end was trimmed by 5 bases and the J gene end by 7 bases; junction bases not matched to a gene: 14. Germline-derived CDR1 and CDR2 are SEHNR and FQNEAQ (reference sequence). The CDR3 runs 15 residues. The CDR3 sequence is CASSPEATGSKEQYF. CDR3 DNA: TGTGCCAGCAGCCCTGAAGCGACAGGGAGTAAGGAGCAGTACTTC.

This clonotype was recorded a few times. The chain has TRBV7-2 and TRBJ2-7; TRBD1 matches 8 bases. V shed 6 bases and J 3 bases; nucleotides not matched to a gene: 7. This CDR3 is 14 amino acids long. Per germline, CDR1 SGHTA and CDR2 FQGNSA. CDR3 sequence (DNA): TGTGCCAGCAGTTCACAGGGGGAATTCTACGAGCAGTACTTC. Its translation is CASSSQGEFYEQYF.

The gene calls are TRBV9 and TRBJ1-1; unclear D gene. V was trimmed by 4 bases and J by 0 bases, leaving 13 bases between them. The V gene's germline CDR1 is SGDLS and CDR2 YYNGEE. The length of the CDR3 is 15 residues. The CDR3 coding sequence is TGTGCCAGCAGCCCCAGAGGTACCATGAACACTGAAGCTTTCTTT. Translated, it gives CASSPRGTMNTEAFF.

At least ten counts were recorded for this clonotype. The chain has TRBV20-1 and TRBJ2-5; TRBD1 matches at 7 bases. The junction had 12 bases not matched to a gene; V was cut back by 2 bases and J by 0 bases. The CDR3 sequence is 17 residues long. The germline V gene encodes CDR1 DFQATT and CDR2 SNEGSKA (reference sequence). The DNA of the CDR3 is TGCAGTGCTAGAATACTCGGGACAGCCACAGACCAAGAGACCCAGTACTTC. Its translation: CSARILGTATDQETQYF.

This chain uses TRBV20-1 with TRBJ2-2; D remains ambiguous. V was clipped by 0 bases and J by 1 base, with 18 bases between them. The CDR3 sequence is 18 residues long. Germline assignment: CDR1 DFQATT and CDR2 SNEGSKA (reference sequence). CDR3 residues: CSARDRQVLPQNTGELFF. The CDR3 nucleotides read TGCAGTGCTAGAGATCGGCAGGTCCTACCACAGAACACCGGGGAGCTGTTTTTT.

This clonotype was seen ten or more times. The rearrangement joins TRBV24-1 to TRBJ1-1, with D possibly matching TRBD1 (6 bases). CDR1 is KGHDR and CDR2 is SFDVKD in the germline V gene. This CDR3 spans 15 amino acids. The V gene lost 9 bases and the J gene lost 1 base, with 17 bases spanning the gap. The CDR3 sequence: CATQRGDSGNTEAFF. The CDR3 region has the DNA TGTGCCACCCAAAGGGGGGACTCCGGGAACACTGAAGCTTTCTTT.

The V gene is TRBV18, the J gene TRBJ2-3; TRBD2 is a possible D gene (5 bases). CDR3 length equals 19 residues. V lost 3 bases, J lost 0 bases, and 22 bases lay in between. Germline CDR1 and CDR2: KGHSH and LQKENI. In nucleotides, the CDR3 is TGTGCCAGCTCACCCCTCCCTGTGATCAAGGGAGCTAGCACAGATACGCAGTATTTT. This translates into CASSPLPVIKGASTDTQYF.

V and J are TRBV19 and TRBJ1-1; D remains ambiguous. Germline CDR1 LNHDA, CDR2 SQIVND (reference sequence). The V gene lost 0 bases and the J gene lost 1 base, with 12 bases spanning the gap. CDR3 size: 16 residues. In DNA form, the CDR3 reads TGTGCCAGTAGTATAGACCCGGACGGTCCGAACACTGAAGCTTTCTTT. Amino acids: CASSIDPDGPNTEAFF.

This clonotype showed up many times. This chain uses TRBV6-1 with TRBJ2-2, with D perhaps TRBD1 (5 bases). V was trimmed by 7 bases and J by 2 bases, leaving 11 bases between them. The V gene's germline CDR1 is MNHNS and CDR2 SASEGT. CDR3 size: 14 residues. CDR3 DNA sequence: TGTGCCAGCATGAAGGGGCCAAACACCGGGGAGCTGTTTTTT. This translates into CASMKGPNTGELFF.